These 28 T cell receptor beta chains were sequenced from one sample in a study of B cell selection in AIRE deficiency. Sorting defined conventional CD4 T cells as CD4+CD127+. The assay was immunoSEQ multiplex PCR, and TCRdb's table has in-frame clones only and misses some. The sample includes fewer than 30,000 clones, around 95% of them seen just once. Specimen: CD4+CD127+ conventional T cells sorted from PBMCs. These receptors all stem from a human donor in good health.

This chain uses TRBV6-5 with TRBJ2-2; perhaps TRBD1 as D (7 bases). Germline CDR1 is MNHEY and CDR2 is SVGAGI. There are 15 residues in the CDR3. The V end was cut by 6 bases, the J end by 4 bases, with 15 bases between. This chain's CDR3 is CASSDRRGPTGELFF. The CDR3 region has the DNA TGTGCCAGCAGCGACAGGAGGGGGCCCACCGGGGAGCTGTTTTTT.

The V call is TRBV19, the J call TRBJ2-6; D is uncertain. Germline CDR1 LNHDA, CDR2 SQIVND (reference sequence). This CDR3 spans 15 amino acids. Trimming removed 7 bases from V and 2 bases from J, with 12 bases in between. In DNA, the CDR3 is TGTGCCAGTACAAGGGTTGAGACTGGGGCCAACGTCCTGACTTTC. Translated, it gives CASTRVETGANVLTF.

CDR3 in amino acids: CAISEYGTSGYEQYF. Here the CDR3 DNA reads TGTGCCATCAGTGAATATGGGACTAGCGGCTACGAGCAGTACTTC. The chain employs TRBV10-3 and TRBJ2-7; 11 bases line up with TRBD2. The trim removed 3 bases at V and 3 bases at J, leaving 4 bases unmatched. The germline gives CDR1 ENHRY, CDR2 SYGVKD. This CDR3 region has 15 residues.

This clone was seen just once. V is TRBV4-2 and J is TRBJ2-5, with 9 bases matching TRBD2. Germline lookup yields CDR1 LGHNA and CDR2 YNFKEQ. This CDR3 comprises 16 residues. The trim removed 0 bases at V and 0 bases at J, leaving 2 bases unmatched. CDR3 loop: CASSQERLADQETQYF. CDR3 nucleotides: TGTGCCAGCAGCCAAGAACGACTAGCGGACCAAGAGACCCAGTACTTC.

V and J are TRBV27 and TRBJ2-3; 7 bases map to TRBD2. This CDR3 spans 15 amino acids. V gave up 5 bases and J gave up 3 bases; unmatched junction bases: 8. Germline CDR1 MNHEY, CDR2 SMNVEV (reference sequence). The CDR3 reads CASSQGASGTDTQYF. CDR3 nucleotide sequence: TGTGCCAGCAGTCAGGGCGCTAGCGGTACAGATACGCAGTATTTT.

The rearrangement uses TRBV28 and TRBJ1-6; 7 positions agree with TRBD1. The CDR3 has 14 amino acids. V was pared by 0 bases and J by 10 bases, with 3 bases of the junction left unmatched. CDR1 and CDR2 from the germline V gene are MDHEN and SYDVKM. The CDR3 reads CASSLWQGGSPLHF. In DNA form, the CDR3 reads TGTGCCAGCAGTTTATGGCAGGGGGGATCACCCCTCCACTTT. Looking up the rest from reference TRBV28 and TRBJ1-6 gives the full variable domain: DVKVTQSSRYLVKRTGEKVFLECVQDMDHENMFWYRQDPGLGLRLIYFSYDVKMKEKGDIPEGYSVSREKKERFSLILESASTNQTSMYLCASSLWQGGSPLHFGNGTRLTVT.

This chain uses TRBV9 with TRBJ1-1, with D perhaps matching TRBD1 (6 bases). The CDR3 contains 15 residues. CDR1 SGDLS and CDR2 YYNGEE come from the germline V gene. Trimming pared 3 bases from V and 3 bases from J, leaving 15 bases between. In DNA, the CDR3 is TGTGCCAGCAGCGAACGACCACAGGGATACACTGAAGCTTTCTTT. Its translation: CASSERPQGYTEAFF. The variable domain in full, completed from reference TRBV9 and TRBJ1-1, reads DSGVTQTPKHLITATGQRVTLRCSPRSGDLSVYWYQQSLDQGLQFLIQYYNGEERAKGNILERFSAQQFPDLHSELNLSSLELGDSALYFCASSERPQGYTEAFFGQGTRLTVV.

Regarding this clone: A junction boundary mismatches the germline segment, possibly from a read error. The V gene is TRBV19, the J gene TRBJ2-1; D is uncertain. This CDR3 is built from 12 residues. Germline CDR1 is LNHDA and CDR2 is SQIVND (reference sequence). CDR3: CASSIAGSGRLF. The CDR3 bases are TGTGCCAGTAGTATAGCCGGGTCAGGTCGACTCTTC.

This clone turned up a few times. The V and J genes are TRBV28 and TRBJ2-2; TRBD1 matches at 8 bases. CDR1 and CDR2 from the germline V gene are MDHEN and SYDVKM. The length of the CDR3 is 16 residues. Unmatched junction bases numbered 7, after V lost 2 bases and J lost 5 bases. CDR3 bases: TGTGCCAGCAGTTTACAGGGACAGGCGTTTACCGGGGAGCTGTTTTTT. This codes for CASSLQGQAFTGELFF.

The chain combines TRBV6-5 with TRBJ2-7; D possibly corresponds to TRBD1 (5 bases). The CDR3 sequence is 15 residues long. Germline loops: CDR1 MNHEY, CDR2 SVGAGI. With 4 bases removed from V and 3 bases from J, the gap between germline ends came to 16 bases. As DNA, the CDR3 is TGTGCCAGCAGTTGGGCCCTGTCAGGGATCTACGAGCAGTACTTC. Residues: CASSWALSGIYEQYF.

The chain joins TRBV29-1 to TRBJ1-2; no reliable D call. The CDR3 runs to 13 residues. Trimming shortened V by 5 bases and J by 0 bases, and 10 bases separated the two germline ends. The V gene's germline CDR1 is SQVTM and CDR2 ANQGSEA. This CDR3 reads CSVQFSSNYGYTF. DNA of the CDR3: TGCAGCGTTCAATTCAGTTCTAACTATGGCTACACCTTC.

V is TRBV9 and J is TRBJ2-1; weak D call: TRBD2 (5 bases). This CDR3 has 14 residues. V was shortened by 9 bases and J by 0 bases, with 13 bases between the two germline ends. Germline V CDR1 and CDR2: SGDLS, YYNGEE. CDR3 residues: CATLGLCSYNEQFF. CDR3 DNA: TGTGCCACCCTCGGACTTTGCTCCTACAATGAGCAGTTCTTC.

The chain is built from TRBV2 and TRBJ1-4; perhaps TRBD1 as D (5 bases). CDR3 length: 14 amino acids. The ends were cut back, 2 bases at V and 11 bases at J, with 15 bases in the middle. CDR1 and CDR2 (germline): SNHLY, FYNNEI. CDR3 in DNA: TGTGCCAGCAGTGAATCGTGGGTGGGGGGGAAACTGTTTTTT. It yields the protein CASSESWVGGKLFF.

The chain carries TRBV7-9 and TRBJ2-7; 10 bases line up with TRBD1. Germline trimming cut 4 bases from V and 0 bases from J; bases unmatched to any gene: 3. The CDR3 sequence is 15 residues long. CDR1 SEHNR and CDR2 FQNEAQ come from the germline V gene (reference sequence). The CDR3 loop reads CASSWGTGVSYEQYF. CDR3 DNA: TGTGCCAGCAGCTGGGGGACAGGGGTCTCCTACGAGCAGTACTTC.

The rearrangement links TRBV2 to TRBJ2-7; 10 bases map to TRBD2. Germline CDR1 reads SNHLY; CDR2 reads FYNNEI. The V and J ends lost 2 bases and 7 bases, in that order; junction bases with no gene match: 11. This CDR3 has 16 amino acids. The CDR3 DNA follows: TGTGCCAGCAGTGAAACTGGTCTAGCGGGAGTCAATGAGCAGTACTTC. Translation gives CASSETGLAGVNEQYF.

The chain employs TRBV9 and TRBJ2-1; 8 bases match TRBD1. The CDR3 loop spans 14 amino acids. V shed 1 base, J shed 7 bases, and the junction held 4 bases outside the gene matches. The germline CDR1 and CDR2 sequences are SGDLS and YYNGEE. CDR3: CASSVQGAGNEQFF. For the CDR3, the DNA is TGTGCCAGCAGCGTACAGGGGGCGGGAAATGAGCAGTTCTTC.

The CDR3 coding sequence is TGTGCCAGCAGCCCGGACAGGGGGCTTGGTCAGCCCCAGCATTTT. Protein: CASSPDRGLGQPQHF. The chain has TRBV27 and TRBJ1-5; 11 bases are a match to TRBD1. The CDR3 runs to 15 residues. CDR1 is MNHEY, CDR2 SMNVEV, per germline (reference sequence). J was trimmed by 6 bases and V by 6 bases; bases with no gene match: 7.

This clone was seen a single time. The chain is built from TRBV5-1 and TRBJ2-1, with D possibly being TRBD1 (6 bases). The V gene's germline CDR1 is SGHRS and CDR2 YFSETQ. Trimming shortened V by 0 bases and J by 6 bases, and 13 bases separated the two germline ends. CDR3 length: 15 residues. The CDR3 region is CASSLALGAFNEQFF. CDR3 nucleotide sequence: TGCGCCAGCAGCTTGGCCCTGGGGGCATTCAATGAGCAGTTCTTC. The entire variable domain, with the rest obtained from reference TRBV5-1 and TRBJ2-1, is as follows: KAGVTQTPRYLIKTRGQQVTLSCSPISGHRSVSWYQQTPGQGLQFLFEYFSETQRNKGNFPGRFSGRQFSNSRSEMNVSTLELGDSALYLCASSLALGAFNEQFFGPGTRLTVL.

CDR3 in DNA: TGTGCCAGCAGCTTACCTGGGGCAGTAAATCAGCCCCAGCATTTT. It codes for CASSLPGAVNQPQHF. V usage is TRBV7-9 and J usage is TRBJ1-5; a weak D match, TRBD1 (5 bases). CDR1 is SEHNR and CDR2 is FQNEAQ in the germline V gene (reference sequence). The CDR3 consists of 15 residues. Trimming pared 2 bases from V and 4 bases from J, leaving 12 bases between.

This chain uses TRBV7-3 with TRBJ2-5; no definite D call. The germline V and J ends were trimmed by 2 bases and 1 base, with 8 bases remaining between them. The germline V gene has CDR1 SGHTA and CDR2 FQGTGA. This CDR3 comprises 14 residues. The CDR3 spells CASSLLGSQETQYF. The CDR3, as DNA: TGTGCCAGCAGCTTACTAGGCAGCCAAGAGACCCAGTACTTC.

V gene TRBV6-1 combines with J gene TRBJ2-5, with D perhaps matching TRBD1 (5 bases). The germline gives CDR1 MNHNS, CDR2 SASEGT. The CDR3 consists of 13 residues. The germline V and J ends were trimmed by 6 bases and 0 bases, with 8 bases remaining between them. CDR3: CASSWTNQETQYF. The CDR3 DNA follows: TGTGCCAGCAGCTGGACAAACCAAGAGACCCAGTACTTC.

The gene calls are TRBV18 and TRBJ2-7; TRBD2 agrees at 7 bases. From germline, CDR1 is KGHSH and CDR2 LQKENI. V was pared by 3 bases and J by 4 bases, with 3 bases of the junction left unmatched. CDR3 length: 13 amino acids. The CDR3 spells CASSPGGIYEQYF. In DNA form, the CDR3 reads TGTGCCAGCTCACCGGGAGGGATTTACGAGCAGTACTTC.

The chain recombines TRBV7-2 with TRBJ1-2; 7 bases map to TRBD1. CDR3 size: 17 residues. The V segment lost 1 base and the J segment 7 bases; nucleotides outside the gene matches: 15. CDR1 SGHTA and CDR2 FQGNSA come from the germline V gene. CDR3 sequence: CASSLVRALGGTGGYTF. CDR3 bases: TGTGCCAGCAGCTTAGTCCGGGCGTTAGGGGGCACAGGTGGCTACACCTTC.

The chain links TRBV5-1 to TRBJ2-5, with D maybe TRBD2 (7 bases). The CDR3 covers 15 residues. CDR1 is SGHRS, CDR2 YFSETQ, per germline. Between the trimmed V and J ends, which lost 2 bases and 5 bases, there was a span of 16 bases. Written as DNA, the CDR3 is TGCGCCAGCAGCTTTAGAGGGGGGGAGACCGAGACCCAGTACTTC. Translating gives CASSFRGGETETQYF.

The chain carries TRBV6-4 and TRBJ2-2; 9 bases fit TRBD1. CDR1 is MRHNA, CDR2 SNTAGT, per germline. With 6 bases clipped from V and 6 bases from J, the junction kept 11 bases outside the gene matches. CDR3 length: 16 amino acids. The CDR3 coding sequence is TGTGCCAGCAGGCGCCCCGGGACAGGGCTCCCCGGGGAGCTGTTTTTT. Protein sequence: CASRRPGTGLPGELFF.

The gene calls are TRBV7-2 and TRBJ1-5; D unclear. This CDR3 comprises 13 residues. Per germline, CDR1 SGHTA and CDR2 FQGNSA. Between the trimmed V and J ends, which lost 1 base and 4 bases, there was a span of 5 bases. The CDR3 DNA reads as TGTGCCAGCAGCTTAGGAAGAAATCAGCCCCAGCATTTT. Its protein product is CASSLGRNQPQHF.

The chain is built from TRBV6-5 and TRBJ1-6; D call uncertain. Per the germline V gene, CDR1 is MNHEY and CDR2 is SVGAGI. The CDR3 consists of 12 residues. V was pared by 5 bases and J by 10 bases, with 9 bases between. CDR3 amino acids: CASSAPESPLHF. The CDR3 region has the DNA TGTGCCAGCAGTGCCCCTGAATCACCCCTCCACTTT.

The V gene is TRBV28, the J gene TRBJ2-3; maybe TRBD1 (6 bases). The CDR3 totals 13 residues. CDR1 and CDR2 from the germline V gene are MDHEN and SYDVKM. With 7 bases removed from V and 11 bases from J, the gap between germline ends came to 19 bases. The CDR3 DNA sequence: TGTGCCAGCACCACCGGGACACAGCTTTGGCAGTATTTT. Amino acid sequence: CASTTGTQLWQYF. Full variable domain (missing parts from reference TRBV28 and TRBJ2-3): DVKVTQSSRYLVKRTGEKVFLECVQDMDHENMFWYRQDPGLGLRLIYFSYDVKMKEKGDIPEGYSVSREKKERFSLILESASTNQTSMYLCASTTGTQLWQYFGPGTRLTVL.